This passage covers 4 T cell receptor beta chains from one sample sequenced in a study of T cell responses to AZD1222 COVID-19 vaccine. Here immunoSEQ multiplex PCR was the method, and the copy in TCRdb shows in-frame clones only, minus some. The sample shows about 51,000 clones, approximately 90% of them seen only once. The sequencing here drew on peripheral blood, taken 28 days after the second AZD1222 dose. The receptor source for this set is an adult who received the AZD1222 COVID-19 vaccine.

The genes are TRBV7-2 and TRBJ2-7; D perhaps matches TRBD2 (6 bases). The CDR3 totals 15 residues. Trimming removed 8 bases from V and 5 bases from J, with 22 bases in between. The V gene's germline CDR1 is SGHTA and CDR2 FQGNSA. CDR3 amino acids: CASQRVPGAFNEQYF. CDR3 DNA: TGTGCCAGCCAAAGGGTTCCGGGAGCGTTCAACGAGCAGTACTTC.

This sequence joins TRBV6-2 or TRBV6-3 and TRBJ2-3; a possible D gene is TRBD2 (5 bases). Between the trimmed V and J ends, which lost 2 bases and 1 base, there was a span of 7 bases. CDR3 length: 14 amino acids. Germline V gives CDR1 MNHEY, CDR2 SVGEGT. CDR3 coding DNA: TGTGCCAGCAGTTACCGGGGTGGCACAGATACGCAGTATTTT. As protein: CASSYRGGTDTQYF.

The rearrangement joins TRBV6-5 to TRBJ1-2; D gene unclear. CDR1 is MNHEY, CDR2 SVGAGI, per germline. Trimming cost V 6 bases and J 4 bases, with 15 bases left between them. This CDR3 spans 14 amino acids. CDR3 sequence (DNA): TGTGCCAGCAGCCTCGGGGTTCGCACCTATGGCTACACCTTC. This codes for CASSLGVRTYGYTF.

CDR3 amino acids: CASSLSLLWDEQFF. The CDR3 DNA is TGTGCCAGCAGCTTAAGTTTGTTGTGGGATGAGCAGTTCTTC. This sequence joins TRBV7-9 and TRBJ2-1; D not certain. Germline V gene sequence: CDR1 SEHNR, CDR2 FQNEAQ (reference sequence). The germline V and J ends were trimmed by 2 bases and 8 bases, with 13 bases remaining between them. This CDR3 is built from 14 residues. Drawing the rest from reference TRBV7-9 and TRBJ2-1, the complete variable domain is DTGVSQNPRHKITKRGQNVTFRCDPISEHNRLYWYRQTLGQGPEFLTYFQNEAQLEKSRLLSDRFSAERPKGSFSTLEIQRTEQGDSAMYLCASSLSLLWDEQFFGPGTRLTVL.